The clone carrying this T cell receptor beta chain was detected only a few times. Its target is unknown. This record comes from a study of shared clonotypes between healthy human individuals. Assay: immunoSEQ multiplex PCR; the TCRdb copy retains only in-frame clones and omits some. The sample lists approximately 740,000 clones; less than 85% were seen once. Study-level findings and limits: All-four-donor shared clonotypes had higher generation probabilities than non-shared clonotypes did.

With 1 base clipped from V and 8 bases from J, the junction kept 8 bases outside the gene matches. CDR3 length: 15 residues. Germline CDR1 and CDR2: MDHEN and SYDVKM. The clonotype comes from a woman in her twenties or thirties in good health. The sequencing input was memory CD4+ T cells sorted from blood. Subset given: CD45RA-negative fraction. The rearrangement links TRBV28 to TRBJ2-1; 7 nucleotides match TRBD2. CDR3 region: CASSLFGGRRHEQFF. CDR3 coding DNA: TGTGCCAGCAGTTTATTTGGCGGGAGACGGCATGAGCAGTTCTTC.